This T cell receptor (beta chain) was documented in a study of Ad26.COV2.S vaccination and SARS-CoV-2 variants. Study findings and constraints: The TCR-based breadth and depth measures might underestimate overall T cell responses. Substantial breadth in spike-specific CD8+ and CD4+ T cell responses was reportedly seen after vaccination.

Germline V gene data show CDR1 as SQVTM and CDR2 as ANQGSEA. Trimming took off 6 bases at V and 0 bases at J, with 14 bases between the two ends. This CDR3 comprises 14 residues. The treatment is: some 19 received Ad26.COV2.S at low or high dose, single or two shots; 5 received placebo; per-sample allocation not given. The samples date from day 63 after the first vaccine or placebo injection. Details on this clone: Its matching antigen is unknown.

Method: immunoSEQ multiplex PCR; TCRdb's copy keeps in-frame clones and lacks some. The table has some 370,000 clones, about four fifths seen once. The sequence was collected from a person aged 18 to 65 who received the Ad26.COV2.S COVID-19 vaccine or a placebo. The sequences come from peripheral blood, collected in a trial of Ad26.COV2.S vaccine versus placebo. This chain connects TRBV29-1 to TRBJ1-1; D might be TRBD1 (6 bases). The DNA for the CDR3 is TGCAGCGTCACCACAGGGTCCTTGAACACTGAAGCTTTCTTT. This translates into CSVTTGSLNTEAFF. Looking up the rest from reference TRBV29-1 and TRBJ1-1 gives the full variable domain: SAVISQKPSRDICQRGTSLTIQCQVDSQVTMMFWYRQQPGQSLTLIATANQGSEATYESGFVIDKFPISRPNLTFSTLTVSNMSPEDSSIYLCSVTTGSLNTEAFFGQGTRLTVV.